A selection of T cell receptor beta chains follows, all from one sample in a study of blood T cell repertoires in COVID-19. The repertoire was sequenced with immunoSEQ multiplex PCR; TCRdb's copy has only in-frame clones and lacks some. The sample has roughly 200,000 clones, about four fifths seen once. The specimen was peripheral blood. The origin of the receptors is a man aged 55 to 70 with acute or convalescent COVID-19. CDR3s include the opening cysteine and the closing phenylalanine or tryptophan. D genes are given only for firm matches. Where a row states a size, it is once, few, many or the class of an expanded clone; other rows omit it.

NA	TRBV3-1/TRBV3-2	TRBJ1-1	TRBD1	TGTGCCAGCAGCCCCGGACAGGGGAACACTGAAGCTTTCTTT	CASSPGQGNTEAFF
NA	TRBV27	TRBJ1-4	NA	TGTGCCAGCAGTCCTCAACTTTGGAGTGAAAAACTGTTTTTT	CASSPQLWSEKLFF
NA	TRBV5-4	TRBJ2-3	NA	TGTGCCAGCAGCTTGCAGGGTGTTACAGATACGCAGTATTTT	CASSLQGVTDTQYF
NA	TRBV9	TRBJ1-1	NA	TGTGCCAGCAGCCCCGGACAGCCGAACACTGAAGCTTTCTTT	CASSPGQPNTEAFF
NA	TRBV11-2	TRBJ2-5	TRBD2	TGTGCCAGCAGCTTAAGACCCCACGGTAGCGGGGTCCAAGAGACCCAGTACTTC	CASSLRPHGSGVQETQYF
NA	TRBV5-4	TRBJ2-1	TRBD2	TGTGCCAGCAGCCCTGGGACTAGCGGAAGGGTAGCCTACAATGAGCAGTTCTTC	CASSPGTSGRVAYNEQFF
NA	TRBV19	TRBJ2-3	NA	TGTGCCAGTAGTATGACGGGAAACACAGATACGCAGTATTTT	CASSMTGNTDTQYF
NA	TRBV5-3	TRBJ1-3	NA	TGTGCCAGAAGCTTTTCGAGACATGTCTCTGGAAACACCATATATTTT	CARSFSRHVSGNTIYF
NA	TRBV10-3	TRBJ1-1	TRBD1	TGTGCCATCAGGACAGGGGGGACTGAAGCTTTCTTT	CAIRTGGTEAFF
NA	TRBV4-1	TRBJ1-1	NA	TGCGCCAGCAGCCAAGATCTAGTGAACACTGAAGCTTTCTTT	CASSQDLVNTEAFF
NA	TRBV4-1	TRBJ2-1	TRBD2	TGCGCCAGCAGCCGATCGGGACTAGCGGGAGGGACCGATGAGCAGTTCTTC	CASSRSGLAGGTDEQFF
NA	TRBV4-1	TRBJ2-2	NA	TGCGCCAGCAGCCGGACCTATAGCGGATCCGGGGAGCTGTTTTTT	CASSRTYSGSGELFF
NA	TRBV2	TRBJ1-6	NA	TGTGCCAGCAGTGAAGGCAGGCTCAATTCACCCCTCCACTTT	CASSEGRLNSPLHF
NA	TRBV5-6	TRBJ1-5	NA	TGTGCCAGCAGTTCGGCCGGGCAGCCCCAGCATTTT	CASSSAGQPQHF
NA	TRBV4-1	TRBJ2-3	TRBD2	TGCGCCAGCAGCGAGGGACTAGCGGGACCCACAGATACGCAGTATTTT	CASSEGLAGPTDTQYF
NA	TRBV6-5	TRBJ2-1	TRBD2	TGTGCCAGCAGGAAATCGGGACTAGCGGGGAATGAGCAGTTCTTC	CASRKSGLAGNEQFF
NA	TRBV6-2/TRBV6-3	TRBJ2-1	NA	TGTGCCAGCAGTTACTCGCCAGCGGGCTCCTACAATGAGCAGTTCTTC	CASSYSPAGSYNEQFF
NA	TRBV7-2	TRBJ1-2	TRBD1	TGTGCCAGCAGCTTAGCAGGGACAGGAGCCAACTATGGCTACACCTTC	CASSLAGTGANYGYTF
NA	TRBV6-5	TRBJ2-7	TRBD1	TGTGCCAGCAGGACTACAGGGGTTTCCTCCTACGAGCAGTACTTC	CASRTTGVSSYEQYF
NA	TRBV6-5	TRBJ1-5	NA	TGTGCCGCGGCGGGGCAGCTCAATCAGCCCCAGCATTTT	CAAAGQLNQPQHF
NA	TRBV7-9	TRBJ2-6	NA	TGTGCCAGCAGCTTAAACCTCGGGTTACGGGCCAACGTCCTGACTTTC	CASSLNLGLRANVLTF
NA	TRBV9	TRBJ1-4	NA	TGTGCCAGCAGCCCCCAGGACACCAAGCAACTGTTTTTT	CASSPQDTKQLFF
NA	TRBV7-3	TRBJ1-5	NA	TGTGCCAGCAGCTTAAACGGGGATCAGCCCCAGCATTTT	CASSLNGDQPQHF
NA	TRBV29-1	TRBJ2-7	TRBD1	TGCAGCGTACCCGGGACAGGGAGCTACGAGCAGTACTTC	CSVPGTGSYEQYF
NA	TRBV5-1	TRBJ1-1	NA	TGCGCCAGCAGCTTAGCGATGAGGGTGAACACTGAAGCTTTCTTT	CASSLAMRVNTEAFF
NA	TRBV27	TRBJ2-7	TRBD2	TGTGCCAGCAGTCCCAGCGGGAGGATCTACGAGCAGTACTTC	CASSPSGRIYEQYF
once	TRBV27	TRBJ2-2	NA	TGTGCCAGCAGCTACAACACCGGGGAGCTGTTTTTT	CASSYNTGELFF
NA	TRBV18	TRBJ2-1	TRBD2	TGTGCCAGCTCACCGCGAGGGGAGGGTAATGAGCAGTTCTTC	CASSPRGEGNEQFF
NA	TRBV18	TRBJ2-2	TRBD2	TGTGCCAGCTCACCAAATTTGGGCGGGGGATCCACGAACACCGGGGAGCTGTTTTTT	CASSPNLGGGSTNTGELFF
NA	TRBV29-1	TRBJ2-7	NA	TGCAGCGTTGTCAGTAACCTCTACGAGCAGTACTTC	CSVVSNLYEQYF
NA	TRBV6-1	TRBJ1-2	NA	TGTGCCAGCAGTGGCGGGCTCCCGCTCCCGAACTATGGCTACACCTTC	CASSGGLPLPNYGYTF
NA	TRBV30	TRBJ1-3	NA	TGTGCCTGGAGTGTACAGGAAAACACCATATATTTT	CAWSVQENTIYF
NA	TRBV4-1	TRBJ2-5	NA	TGCGCCAGCAGCCAAGAGCCGGGACACAGCCAAGAGACCCAGTACTTC	CASSQEPGHSQETQYF
NA	TRBV4-1	TRBJ1-1	NA	TGCGCCAGCAGCCAGAACATCTACCGGACAGATTCAGTGACTGAAGCTTTCTTT	CASSQNIYRTDSVTEAFF
few	TRBV5-6	TRBJ1-6	NA	TGTGCCAGCAGCTTGTACGGACAGTCCTTTTATAATTCACCCCTCCACTTT	CASSLYGQSFYNSPLHF
NA	TRBV7-2	TRBJ2-2	TRBD1	TGTGCCAGCAGCAAGGGACAGCTCGCGAACACCGGGGAGCTGTTTTTT	CASSKGQLANTGELFF
NA	TRBV12-5	TRBJ1-4	NA	TGTGCTAGTGGTTCCCCAGGGGAGGAAAAACTGTTTTTT	CASGSPGEEKLFF
NA	TRBV28	TRBJ1-3	TRBD1	TGTGCCAGCAGGGGGACAGGAGAGGCTGGAAACACCATATATTTT	CASRGTGEAGNTIYF
many	TRBV5-5	TRBJ1-2	NA	TGTGCCAGCGACCCGGGAGCTAACTATGGCTACACCTTC	CASDPGANYGYTF
once	TRBV11-2	TRBJ1-5	NA	TGTGCCAGCAGCTTAGGCCGGGGAGATCAGCCCCAGCATTTT	CASSLGRGDQPQHF
few	TRBV30	TRBJ1-2	TRBD1	TGTGCCGGGACAGGGCGGGAAGGCTACACCTTC	CAGTGREGYTF